Here is one TCR beta chain with its context. Its antigen has not been determined. The sample holds no much larger clone one base away, and base qualities are not on file. The germline V gene specifies MGHRA as CDR1 and YSYEKL as CDR2. Inclusive of the bounding cysteine and phenylalanine, the CDR3 is 16 residues long. The CDR3 DNA has 48 bases and is translated from base 1. V is reduced by 4 bases and J by 4 bases, leaving a spacing of 19 bases between them. These data originate in a study of blood T cell repertoires in COVID-19 (TCRdb year 2020). General notes on the study: Samples from collaborators originated in the United States, Italy and Spain and spanned both the acute and convalescent phases of COVID-19. Where HLA class I and class II types were available, the types were taken from metadata supplied by the sample provider, not from assay-based typing. The repertoires were released in a freely available public database meant as a resource for research on the immune response to SARS-CoV-2. Subjects who had been exposed to COVID-19, were actively infected with it, or had recovered from it provided the deeply sampled blood TCRbeta repertoires that made up the dataset. A de-identified subject ID, COVID-19 status, age in years and sex were almost always included in the sample metadata. The prospective study material was composed of cDNA or gDNA derived from T cells, B-cell-depleted T cells, or PBMCs. Samples came from the ongoing ImmuneRACE study (first 160 participants) plus 1,254 subjects from 6 global collaborators.

TCRbeta CDR3 regions were amplified from genomic DNA by means of the immunoSEQ Assay, a bias-controlled multiplex PCR. The paper's processing steps were these. Nucleated cell counts per sample were estimated from amplification of reference gene primers within the assay. To quantify the absolute abundance of each unique TCRbeta CDR3 rearrangement, sequence reads were collapsed and filtered. For each sample, productive Simpson clonality was calculated by taking the square root of Simpson's diversity index across productive rearrangements. As stored in TCRdb, this immuneACCESS dataset retains in-frame rearrangements with V and J assigned. A fraction of the clones does not appear; measured against another copy, unresolved V genes explain less than half of the discrepancy, and the remainder lacks a known reason. V, J and clone size are taken as reported in that table, and D and trimming were inferred from the DNA itself. The sample contains roughly 230,000 clones, approximately 84% of them found a single time. The ten largest clones add up to about 3.4% of the sample.

Study-wide conclusions, independent of this receptor: The quantity of clinical and demographic metadata differed by source and by participant and was supplied without curation.

Participants in the prospective study were aged roughly 18 to 95 years, lived in 20 to 30 United States geographic areas, and enrolled through a virtual design. Cohort assignment in the prospective study relied on participant-reported clinical history from a screening survey and a study questionnaire. Recovered participants in ImmuneRACE Cohort 3 were defined as having two consecutive negative NP/OP PCR tests, clearance from a healthcare professional, or resolution of symptoms. In the prospective study, whole blood, serum and a nasopharyngeal or oropharyngeal swab were collected from each participant by mobile phlebotomists. Prospective study participants could optionally give additional blood draws and questionnaires over an approximately two-month period. Prospective study blood samples were shipped either frozen or at room temperature before DNA extraction.

The specimen was PBMCs or T cells enriched from blood (not recorded which). The TCR originated in a man aged 45-65 years who had recovered from COVID-19. The chain was built from TRBV4-1 and TRBJ1-2; the D gene is possibly TRBD1, with 5 bases matching. The DNA sequence follows: TGCGCCAGCAGCCCCCTGGGGGGGAGCGATGCCTATGGCTACACCTTC. Its amino acids are CASSPLGGSDAYGYTF.